These 14 T cell receptor beta chains originate from one sample sequenced in a study of CD8+ T cells in alopecia areata. Sequencing relied on a cDNA template that was reverse transcribed from extracted RNA. Data came from immunoSEQ multiplex PCR; TCRdb stores just in-frame clones and leaves some out. The table shows over 150,000 clones, with about 56% occurring only once. Sequenced sample: CD8+ T cells sorted from blood. The source is a human donor in good health.

The chain employs TRBV29-1 and TRBJ2-7; 8 bases are shared with TRBD1. This CDR3 is built from 13 residues. J gave up 5 bases and V 4 bases, and 7 bases lay outside the gene matches. Germline V gives CDR1 SQVTM, CDR2 ANQGSEA. The CDR3 loop is CSVGGQGFNEQYF. The CDR3, as DNA: TGCAGCGTTGGCGGACAGGGATTCAACGAGCAGTACTTC.

V usage is TRBV27 and J usage is TRBJ1-2; 7 bases fit TRBD1. The CDR3 spans 15 residues. The V and J ends lost 4 bases and 4 bases, in that order; junction bases with no gene match: 9. CDR1 is MNHEY and CDR2 is SMNVEV in the germline V gene (reference sequence). In nucleotides, the CDR3 is TGTGCCAGCAGTTCCACCAGGGACAGCATCTATGGCTACACCTTC. It is translated as CASSSTRDSIYGYTF.

In this sample, this clone turned up once. The rearrangement links TRBV29-1 to TRBJ1-1; possibly TRBD1 for D (6 bases). Germline values: CDR1 SQVTM, CDR2 ANQGSEA. CDR3 length: 18 residues. V was pared by 0 bases and J by 0 bases, with 20 bases between. The CDR3 region has the DNA TGCAGCGTTGAAGATCGGCGGGGCAGGGGAACCATGAACACTGAAGCTTTCTTT. Encoded protein: CSVEDRRGRGTMNTEAFF.

The chain has TRBV4-1 and TRBJ1-1, with a tentative D call TRBD1 (5 bases). Germline CDR1 reads MGHRA; CDR2 reads YSYEKL. This CDR3 comprises 16 residues. The V end was cut by 2 bases, the J end by 2 bases, with 15 bases between. The CDR3 loop is CASSQTRGTPNTEAFF. The CDR3 DNA reads TGCGCCAGCAGCCAAACAAGAGGGACTCCTAACACTGAAGCTTTCTTT.

V usage is TRBV2 and J usage is TRBJ2-7; a weak D match, TRBD2 (6 bases). Trimming removed 4 bases at V and 1 base at J, with 14 bases between. This CDR3 is built from 15 residues. CDR1 is SNHLY, CDR2 FYNNEI, per germline. CDR3 residues: CASSVGTPGSYEQYF. The CDR3 nucleotides read TGTGCCAGCAGTGTCGGGACTCCCGGATCCTACGAGCAGTACTTC.

This clone was counted only a few times. CDR3 in DNA: TGTGCCAGCAGCATCTTAAGGCCCGGGGAGACCCAGTACTTC. The encoded protein is CASSILRPGETQYF. V is TRBV6-5 and J is TRBJ2-5; D gene ambiguous. This CDR3 is built from 14 residues. Germline V gene data show CDR1 as MNHEY and CDR2 as SVGAGI. V lost 6 bases and J 5 bases, leaving 16 bases between the germline ends.

To note about this clone: The same CDR3 can be traced to other DNA sequences in this sample. The chain has TRBV29-1 and TRBJ1-3; no reliable D call. Trimming stripped 1 base from V and 1 base from J, with 2 bases between. Germline lookup yields CDR1 SQVTM and CDR2 ANQGSEA. CDR3 length: 12 amino acids. This CDR3 is CSVEGSGNTIYF. As DNA, the CDR3 is TGCAGCGTTGAAGGGTCTGGAAACACCATATATTTT.

This clone was picked up a small number of times. CDR3 nucleotide sequence: TGCGCCAGCAGCCAAGTAGGGAACCGCAATCAGCCCCAGCATTTT. This gives the protein CASSQVGNRNQPQHF. The chain recombines TRBV4-1 with TRBJ1-5; D remains ambiguous. Germline V gene data show CDR1 as MGHRA and CDR2 as YSYEKL. Deletions cut 1 base from V and 2 bases from J, with 9 bases between. This CDR3 comprises 15 residues.

This clone came up a few times. The CDR3 loop reads CASSFGPEGQFF. The CDR3 DNA sequence: TGTGCCAGCAGCTTCGGCCCGGAGGGGCAGTTCTTC. This chain connects TRBV7-9 to TRBJ2-1; TRBD2 might be the D (6 bases). The CDR3 has 12 residues. CDR1 and CDR2 from the germline V gene are SEHNR and FQNEAQ (reference sequence). Trimming shortened V by 3 bases and J by 12 bases, and 12 bases separated the two germline ends.

V gene TRBV11-2 combines with J gene TRBJ1-2, with 8 bases that match TRBD1. The V and J ends lost 6 bases and 8 bases, in that order; junction bases with no gene match: 14. Germline CDR1 is SGHAT and CDR2 is FQNNGV. The CDR3 is 15 residues long. CDR3 nucleotide sequence: TGTGCCAGCAGACAGTGGGGACAGGCGACCGAAGGCTACACCTTC. Its protein is CASRQWGQATEGYTF.

J is TRBJ1-2 and V is TRBV29-1, with D perhaps matching TRBD1 (5 bases). Germline lookup yields CDR1 SQVTM and CDR2 ANQGSEA. V lost 4 bases, J lost 9 bases, and 18 bases lay in between. The CDR3 consists of 13 residues. Here the CDR3 DNA reads TGCAGCGTTGTAGGCGCGGACACAGACAGCTACACCTTC. It specifies CSVVGADTDSYTF.

As to this clone: One end of the junction varies from germline; a read error may be responsible. CDR3 sequence reads: CSALDTEAFF. The CDR3 region has the DNA TGCAGTGCTCTCGACACCGAAGCTTTCTTT. The chain couples TRBV20-1 to TRBJ1-1; D is uncertain. Germline V gene lookup returns CDR1 DFQATT and CDR2 SNEGSKA (reference sequence). The CDR3 totals 10 residues.

The chain uses TRBV5-1 and TRBJ1-2, with 11 bases fitting TRBD1. Losses at the gene ends were 3 bases for V and 5 bases for J; bases not matched to a gene: 12. The CDR3 contains 17 residues. Per the germline V gene, CDR1 is SGHRS and CDR2 is YFSETQ. This chain's CDR3 is CASSYLPGQGGVYGYTF. The CDR3 bases are TGCGCCAGCAGCTACCTACCGGGACAGGGGGGCGTTTATGGCTACACCTTC.

The chain has TRBV5-6 and TRBJ1-5; a possible D gene is TRBD1 (5 bases). Trimming took 6 bases from V and 0 from J, leaving 13 bases between them. Germline V gene data show CDR1 as SGHDT and CDR2 as YYEEEE. The CDR3 covers 15 residues. The DNA of the CDR3 is TGTGCCAGCACCCAAAACGGGGCTAGCAATCAGCCCCAGCATTTT. Translated: CASTQNGASNQPQHF. The whole variable domain, filled in from reference TRBV5-6 and TRBJ1-5, reads DAGVTQSPTHLIKTRGQQVTLRCSPKSGHDTVSWYQQALGQGPQFIFQYYEEEERQRGNFPDRFSGHQFPNYSSELNVNALLLGDSALYLCASTQNGASNQPQHFGDGTRLSIL.